This TCR beta chain was sequenced during a study of T and B cells in COVID-19 patients. In the study overall: Most recovered patients had mild to moderate COVID-19 treated as outpatients. Notes on the study in general: Patients with COVID-19 reportedly showed strongly skewed T cell receptor beta variable and joining gene usage. Clonality of TRB repertoires was high in active COVID-19; recovery brought above-healthy diversity and richness.

As to this clonotype: Its antigen is undetermined.

The germline CDR1 and CDR2 sequences are KGHSH and LQKENI. V was pared by 3 bases and J by 8 bases, with 10 bases between. This CDR3 is built from 12 residues. Multiplex PCR with BIOMED2 TRB-A/B primer pools amplified TRB rearrangements. Each CDR3 protein gets one entry after TCRdb re-called the multiplex PCR reads with MiXCR. The sample holds roughly 16,000 distinct CDR3 sequences, roughly 29% seen once. Blood genomic DNA input for TRB amplification was 250-500 ng. The rearrangement links TRBV18 to TRBJ1-1; tentatively, D is TRBD1 (6 bases). What was sequenced was blood. This TCR derives from a human donor who had recovered from COVID-19. As DNA, the CDR3 is TGTGCCAGCTCACCCATAGGGACAGAAGCTTTCTTT. Protein: CASSPIGTEAFF. Full variable domain (rest looked up from reference TRBV18 and TRBJ1-1): NAGVMQNPRHLVRRRGQEARLRCSPMKGHSHVYWYRQLPEEGLKFMVYLQKENIIDESGMPKERFSAEFPKEGPSILRIQQVVRGDSAAYFCASSPIGTEAFFGQGTRLTVV.